These T cell receptor beta chains were read from a single sample in a study of blood T cell repertoires in COVID-19. TCRdb's table, derived via immunoSEQ multiplex PCR, lists solely in-frame clones and lacks some. The sample has about 480,000 clones, roughly 90% seen once. The sequenced material came from PBMCs or T cells enriched from blood (not recorded which). The receptors come from a woman aged 40 to 50 who had recovered from COVID-19. Each CDR3 is given with its conserved first and last residue. D genes are given only for firm matches. Expanded clones get a size class; other rows say once, few or many, or leave the size out.

size	J	D	V	CDR3	DNA
-	TRBJ1-5	-	TRBV27	CASRAYYSNQPQHF	TGTGCCAGCAGAGCCTATTATAGCAATCAGCCCCAGCATTTT
-	TRBJ2-3	TRBD2	TRBV7-9	CASSPGLAGDTQYF	TGTGCCAGCAGCCCGGGACTAGCGGGAGATACGCAGTATTTT
-	TRBJ2-7	-	TRBV11-2	CASSRIPGIYEQYF	TGTGCCAGCAGTCGTATCCCGGGGATCTACGAGCAGTACTTC
-	TRBJ2-7	-	TRBV11-2	CASSRGTSANYEQYF	TGTGCCAGCAGCCGAGGAACGAGCGCTAACTACGAGCAGTACTTC
-	TRBJ2-3	TRBD1	TRBV28	CASSSFGQGGTDTQYF	TGTGCCAGCAGTTCCTTTGGACAGGGGGGCACAGATACGCAGTATTTT
-	TRBJ2-7	-	TRBV15	CATSREYYYEQYF	TGTGCCACCAGCAGAGAGTACTACTACGAGCAGTACTTC
-	TRBJ1-1	-	TRBV11-3	CASSLEAGRNTEAFF	TGTGCCAGCAGCTTAGAAGCAGGTCGGAACACTGAAGCTTTCTTT
-	TRBJ2-1	TRBD2	TRBV6-1	CASSEGTSGYNEQFF	TGTGCCAGCAGTGAAGGGACTAGCGGTTACAATGAGCAGTTCTTC
-	TRBJ1-5	-	TRBV5-5	CASSLFRVTSNQPQHF	TGTGCCAGCAGCTTGTTTCGGGTGACCAGCAATCAGCCCCAGCATTTT
-	TRBJ2-7	-	TRBV6-2/TRBV6-3	CASSYSRLYEQYF	TGTGCCAGCAGTTACTCCAGACTCTACGAGCAGTACTTC
once	TRBJ2-3	-	TRBV12-3/TRBV12-4	CASSFSDTQYF	TGTGCCAGCAGTTTCTCAGATACGCAGTATTTT
-	TRBJ2-2	TRBD2	TRBV29-1	CSVAGLHYTGELFF	TGCAGCGTTGCGGGACTACATTACACCGGGGAGCTGTTTTTT
-	TRBJ1-2	TRBD1	TRBV2	CASSEAGTGQRGYTF	TGTGCCAGCAGTGAAGCGGGGACAGGGCAGCGGGGCTACACCTTC
-	TRBJ2-1	TRBD1	TRBV29-1	CSVGVGTGAGEQFF	TGCAGCGTTGGGGTCGGGACAGGGGCTGGTGAGCAGTTCTTC
-	TRBJ2-2	TRBD1	TRBV5-1	CASSQGTANTGELFF	TGCGCCAGCAGCCAAGGGACAGCGAACACCGGGGAGCTGTTTTTT
-	TRBJ2-7	TRBD1	TRBV18	CASSPAGTGRYEQYF	TGTGCCAGCTCACCAGCCGGGACAGGGAGGTACGAGCAGTACTTC
once	TRBJ2-7	-	TRBV7-2	CASSLARRGEQYF	TGTGCCAGCAGCTTAGCGCGAAGGGGCGAGCAGTACTTC
-	TRBJ1-2	TRBD1	TRBV7-9	CASSFGVQGADMDYGYTF	TGTGCCAGCAGCTTCGGGGTACAGGGGGCCGATATGGACTATGGCTACACCTTC
-	TRBJ1-1	TRBD1	TRBV2	CASSRQGAMNTEAFF	TGTGCCAGCAGCCGACAGGGGGCCATGAACACTGAAGCTTTCTTT
-	TRBJ2-7	-	TRBV19	CASSISLAYEQYF	TGTGCCAGTAGTATTTCGCTAGCCTACGAGCAGTACTTC